This is a list of T cell receptor beta chains from one sample in a study of identical twins. A single record per CDR3 protein comes from TCRdb applying MiXCR to the 5' RACE reads. The data show around 960,000 distinct CDR3 sequences, with 9% to 15% seen just once and 1.5% to 2% held by the top ten. These data are also associated with another study on yellow fever vaccine responses in identical twins.

Sequencing used PBMCs. These receptors were collected from a woman between 18 and 29 years old in good health. Both conserved end residues are part of each CDR3. Clone size, where shown, is once, few, many, or a class for clones that have expanded.

J	V	size	CDR3
TRBJ2-1	TRBV12-3/TRBV12-4	NA	CASSLSLGLAGGDEQFF
TRBJ1-1	TRBV29-1	many	CSVGQMNTEAFF
TRBJ1-1	TRBV20-1	few	CSASSRGLNTEAFF
TRBJ1-1	TRBV5-1	many	CASSLGGTGIMAEAFF
TRBJ2-1	TRBV2	NA	CASRREGSYNEQFF
TRBJ2-1	TRBV7-8	few	CASSSILQGNNEQFF
TRBJ1-4	TRBV3-1	few	CASSQGRTPNEKLFF
TRBJ1-2	TRBV6-1	many	CASSEADRNYGYTF
TRBJ2-7	TRBV5-5	few	CASSLVVIAGLTYEQYF
TRBJ2-1	TRBV7-8	few	CASSRELSYNEQFF
TRBJ1-4	TRBV9	NA	CASSVLAGANEKLFF
TRBJ2-7	TRBV28	many	CASSPLGSLGSYEQYF
TRBJ2-1	TRBV12-3/TRBV12-4	few	CASSLGGTVGQFF
TRBJ1-1	TRBV6-2/TRBV6-3	many	CASSQEGGDTEAFF
TRBJ2-1	TRBV6-5	few	CASSYSVGQPVF
TRBJ2-5	TRBV12-3/TRBV12-4	few	CASSRQGEGETQYF
TRBJ2-5	TRBV4-1	many	CASSQEGTGISTQETQYF
TRBJ2-5	TRBV29-1	NA	CSVDRTSTPRGTQYF
TRBJ1-2	TRBV25-1	many	CASGSGGGYGYTF
TRBJ2-1	TRBV7-2	NA	CASSAEAGREQFF
TRBJ2-5	TRBV9	NA	CASSDGLAGWETQYF
TRBJ2-1	TRBV6-1	NA	CASPAFGTSSYNEQFF
TRBJ1-2	TRBV6-5	NA	CASSYVGGYTF
TRBJ2-7	TRBV20-1	few	CSRPPGSRTYEQYF
TRBJ2-1	TRBV7-9	NA	CASSLRLAGGSGEQFF
TRBJ2-7	TRBV29-1	NA	CSVGGTSGRATEQYF
TRBJ2-7	TRBV28	NA	CASSLSRSGTGCEQYF
TRBJ1-1	TRBV27	few	CASSSSLAQPGAFF
TRBJ2-5	TRBV29-1	NA	CSVGRTDRGQETQYF
TRBJ2-1	TRBV11-3	NA	CASSFPDLREQFF
TRBJ2-5	TRBV3-1	NA	CASSQVVTQYF
TRBJ2-7	TRBV14	few	CASSKAGQKSYEQYF
TRBJ1-1	TRBV7-9	few	CASSKEPNTEAFF
TRBJ2-5	TRBV29-1	few	CSVCRRVEETQYF
TRBJ2-3	TRBV24-1	NA	CATSDFGQARDTQYF